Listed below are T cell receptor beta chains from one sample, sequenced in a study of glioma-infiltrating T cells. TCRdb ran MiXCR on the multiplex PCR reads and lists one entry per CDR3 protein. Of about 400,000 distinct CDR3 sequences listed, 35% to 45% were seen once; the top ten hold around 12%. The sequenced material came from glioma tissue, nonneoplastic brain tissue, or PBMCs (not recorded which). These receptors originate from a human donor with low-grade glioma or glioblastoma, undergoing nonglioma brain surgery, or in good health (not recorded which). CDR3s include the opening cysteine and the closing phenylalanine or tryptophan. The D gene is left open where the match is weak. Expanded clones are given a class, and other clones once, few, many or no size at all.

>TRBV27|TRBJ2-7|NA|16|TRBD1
CASSPCGDRGDYEQYF
TGTGCCAGCAGCCCTTGTGGGGACAGGGGGGACTACGAGCAGTACTTC
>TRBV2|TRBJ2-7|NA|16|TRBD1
CASSERRLDRGYEQYF
TGTGCCAGCAGTGAGAGGAGGCTAGACAGGGGCTACGAGCAGTACTTC
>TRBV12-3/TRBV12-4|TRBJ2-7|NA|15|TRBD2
CASSSRAGGVYEQYF
TGTGCCAGCAGTTCTCGAGCGGGAGGGGTCTACGAGCAGTACTTC
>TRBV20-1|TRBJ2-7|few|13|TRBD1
CSAGRDSLYEQYF
TGCAGTGCTGGCCGGGACAGCCTCTACGAGCAGTACTTC
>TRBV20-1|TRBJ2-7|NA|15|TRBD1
CSATLRTGVANEQYF
TGCAGTGCTACCTTAAGGACAGGGGTTGCCAACGAGCAGTACTTC
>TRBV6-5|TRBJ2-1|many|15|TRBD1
CASSYRQGRYNEQFF
TGTGCCAGCAGTTACCGACAGGGACGCTACAATGAGCAGTTCTTC
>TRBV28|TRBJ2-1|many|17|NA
CASSLYWDGSSYNEQFF
TGTGCCAGCAGTTTATACTGGGACGGGTCCTCCTACAATGAGCAGTTCTTC
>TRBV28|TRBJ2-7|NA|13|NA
CACLRDLTYEQYF
TGTGCCTGCCTCAGGGACTTAACCTACGAGCAGTACTTC
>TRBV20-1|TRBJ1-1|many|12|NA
CSARVGEGAAFF
TGCAGTGCTCGGGTGGGAGAGGGTGCAGCTTTCTTT
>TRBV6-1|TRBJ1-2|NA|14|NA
CASSPQGLNYGYTF
TGTGCCAGCAGTCCCCAGGGGCTCAACTATGGCTACACCTTC
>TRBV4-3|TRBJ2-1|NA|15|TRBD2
CANSPGLGNYNEQFF
TGCGCCAACAGCCCGGGACTAGGTAACTACAATGAGCAGTTCTTC
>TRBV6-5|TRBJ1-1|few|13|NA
CASSYLGMGEAFF
TGTGCCAGCAGTTACTTGGGGATGGGTGAAGCTTTCTTT
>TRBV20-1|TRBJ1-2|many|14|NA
CSASSQGTNYGYTF
TGCAGTGCTAGTAGTCAGGGAACTAACTATGGCTACACCTTC
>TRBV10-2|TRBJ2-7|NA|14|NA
CASSGGQGLYEQYF
TGCGCCAGCAGTGGGGGCCAGGGGCTCTACGAGCAGTACTTC
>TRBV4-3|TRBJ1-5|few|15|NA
CASSQTRGDIQPQHF
TGCGCCAGCAGCCAAACCCGGGGGGATATTCAGCCCCAGCATTTT
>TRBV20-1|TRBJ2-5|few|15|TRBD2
CSARKPGTSGETQYF
TGCAGTGCTAGAAAACCCGGGACTAGCGGAGAGACCCAGTACTTC
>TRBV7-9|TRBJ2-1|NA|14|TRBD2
CASRDSGRGNEQFF
TGTGCCAGCAGAGATAGCGGGAGAGGCAATGAGCAGTTCTTC
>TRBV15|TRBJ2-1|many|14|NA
CATSTQRVLGEQFF
TGTGCCACCAGCACCCAGCGGGTCCTGGGGGAGCAGTTCTTC
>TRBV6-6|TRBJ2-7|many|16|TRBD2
CASSYTGLAGVNEQYF
TGTGCCAGCAGTTACACCGGACTAGCGGGAGTTAACGAGCAGTACTTC
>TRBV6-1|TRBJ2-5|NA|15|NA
CASNPVGDSQETQYF
TGTGCCAGCAACCCTGTCGGCGACAGTCAAGAGACCCAGTACTTC
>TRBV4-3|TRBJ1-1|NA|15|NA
CASSPAGGMNTEAFF
TGCGCCAGCAGTCCAGCGGGAGGCATGAACACTGAAGCTTTCTTT
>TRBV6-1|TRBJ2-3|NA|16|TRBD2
CASRPTSVSPTDTQYF
TGTGCCAGCAGACCCACTAGCGTCAGCCCCACAGATACGCAGTATTTT
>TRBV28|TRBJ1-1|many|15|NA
CASSFIGQGGTEAFF
TGTGCCAGCAGTTTTATCGGCCAGGGTGGCACTGAAGCTTTCTTT
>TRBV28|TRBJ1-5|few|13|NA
CASRRISNQPQHF
TGTGCCAGCCGCCGAATTAGCAATCAGCCCCAGCATTTT
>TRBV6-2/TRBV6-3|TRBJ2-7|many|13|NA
CASTRDSYNEQYF
TGTGCCAGCACCCGTGACAGCTACAACGAGCAGTACTTC
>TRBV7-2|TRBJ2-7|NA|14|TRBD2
CASSFGGRAYEQYF
TGTGCCAGCAGCTTCGGCGGGAGGGCCTACGAGCAGTACTTC
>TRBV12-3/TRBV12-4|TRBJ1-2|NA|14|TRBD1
CASRTQGANYGYTF
TGTGCCAGCAGGACCCAGGGGGCTAACTATGGCTACACCTTC
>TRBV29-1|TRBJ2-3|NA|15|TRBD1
CSADIIGGSTDTQYF
TGCAGCGCTGACATTATAGGGGGCAGCACAGATACGCAGTATTTT
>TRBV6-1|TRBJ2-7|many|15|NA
CASSLRQTSSYEQYF
TGTGCCAGCAGCCTCAGACAGACTAGCTCCTACGAGCAGTACTTC
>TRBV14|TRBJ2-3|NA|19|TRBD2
CASSQLRGLAGGYTDTQYF
TGTGCCAGCAGCCAACTGAGGGGACTAGCGGGAGGCTACACAGATACGCAGTATTTT
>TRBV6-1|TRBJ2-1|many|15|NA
CASSVETEVYNEQFF
TGTGCCAGCAGTGTGGAGACAGAGGTCTACAATGAGCAGTTCTTC
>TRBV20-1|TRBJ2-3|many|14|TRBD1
CSASWDRGTDTQYF
TGCAGTGCTAGTTGGGACAGGGGCACAGATACGCAGTATTTT
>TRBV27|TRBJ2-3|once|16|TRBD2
CASARQDSGGTDTQYF
TGTGCCAGCGCAAGACAAGACAGCGGGGGCACAGATACGCAGTATTTT
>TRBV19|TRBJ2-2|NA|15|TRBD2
CASSILAANTGELFF
TGTGCCAGTAGCATACTAGCGGCGAACACCGGGGAGCTGTTTTTT
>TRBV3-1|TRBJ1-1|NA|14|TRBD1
CASSPQDRGLKAFF
TGTGCCAGCAGCCCTCAGGACAGGGGGTTGAAAGCTTTCTTT
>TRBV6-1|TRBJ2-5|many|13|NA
CATQDPVQETQYF
TGTGCCACCCAGGACCCAGTCCAAGAGACCCAGTACTTC
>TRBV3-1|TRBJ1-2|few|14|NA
CASSSSESNYGYTF
TGTGCCAGCAGCAGCAGTGAATCTAACTATGGCTACACCTTC
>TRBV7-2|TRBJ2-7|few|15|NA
CASSPFGGSSYEQYF
TGTGCCAGCAGCCCATTTGGGGGGAGCTCCTACGAGCAGTACTTC
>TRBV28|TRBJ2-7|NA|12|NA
CASPTPQGEQYF
TGTGCCAGCCCTACACCCCAGGGTGAGCAGTACTTC
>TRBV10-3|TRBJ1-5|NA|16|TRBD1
CAISATGGEGNQPQHF
TGTGCCATCAGCGCTACAGGGGGGGAAGGCAATCAGCCCCAGCATTTT
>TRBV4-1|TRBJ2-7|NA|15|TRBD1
CASSRGTGASYEQYF
TGCGCCAGCAGCCGGGGGACAGGGGCCTCCTACGAGCAGTACTTC
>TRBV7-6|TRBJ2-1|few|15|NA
CASSLRPGARNEQFF
TGTGCCAGCAGCTTACGGCCAGGGGCCCGCAATGAGCAGTTCTTC
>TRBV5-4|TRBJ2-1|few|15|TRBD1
CASSSGQGARNEQFF
TGTGCCAGCAGTTCCGGACAGGGGGCGCGGAATGAGCAGTTCTTC
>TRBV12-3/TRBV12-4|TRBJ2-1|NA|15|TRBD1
CASSFWQGATNEQFF
TGTGCCAGCAGTTTTTGGCAGGGGGCCACCAATGAGCAGTTCTTC
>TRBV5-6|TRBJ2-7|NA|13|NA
CASSLAKAYEQYF
TGTGCCAGCAGCTTGGCCAAGGCCTACGAGCAGTACTTC
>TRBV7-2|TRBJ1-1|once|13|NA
CASSPRGKTEAFF
TGTGCCAGCAGCCCGAGGGGTAAAACTGAAGCTTTCTTT
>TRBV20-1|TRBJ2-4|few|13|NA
CSARPVGGNIQYF
TGCAGTGCTAGACCGGTTGGGGGAAACATTCAGTACTTC
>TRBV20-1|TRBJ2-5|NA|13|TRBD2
CSASGLAEETQYF
TGCAGTGCTAGCGGACTAGCGGAAGAGACCCAGTACTTC
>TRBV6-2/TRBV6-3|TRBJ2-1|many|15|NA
CASSLDGVIDNEQFF
TGTGCCAGCAGCCTCGACGGAGTAATCGACAATGAGCAGTTCTTC
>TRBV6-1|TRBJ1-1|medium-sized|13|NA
CASSYDWNTEAFF
TGTGCCAGCAGTTATGACTGGAACACTGAAGCTTTCTTT
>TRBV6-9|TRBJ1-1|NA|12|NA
CASSSWMGGAFF
TGTGCCAGCAGTTCCTGGATGGGGGGAGCTTTCTTC
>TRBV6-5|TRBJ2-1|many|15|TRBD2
CASSYDGGVYNEQFF
TGTGCCAGCAGTTACGACGGGGGGGTCTACAATGAGCAGTTCTTC
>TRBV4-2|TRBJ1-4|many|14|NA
CASSLGGRNEKLFF
TGTGCCAGCAGCCTTGGGGGGCGGAATGAAAAACTGTTTTTT
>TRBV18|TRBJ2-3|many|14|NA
CASSPDIRTDTQYF
TGTGCCAGCTCACCGGACATACGCACAGATACGCAGTATTTT
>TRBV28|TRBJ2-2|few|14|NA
CASSYGGLTGELFF
TGTGCCAGCAGTTACGGGGGGCTGACCGGGGAGCTGTTTTTT
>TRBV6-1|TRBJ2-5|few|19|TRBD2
CASSPTSGSFGVVRETQYF
TGTGCCAGCAGCCCGACTAGCGGGAGTTTTGGGGTAGTCCGAGAGACCCAGTACTTC
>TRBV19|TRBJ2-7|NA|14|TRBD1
CASSQTGGAYEQYF
TGTGCCAGTAGTCAAACAGGGGGCGCGTACGAGCAGTACTTC
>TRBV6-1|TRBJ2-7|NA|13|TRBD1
CAGTGTGLYEQYF
TGTGCCGGCACCGGGACAGGGCTTTACGAGCAGTACTTC
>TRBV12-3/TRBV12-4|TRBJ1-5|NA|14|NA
CASKIFQAEQPQHF
TGTGCCAGCAAGATTTTCCAGGCGGAACAGCCCCAGCATTTT